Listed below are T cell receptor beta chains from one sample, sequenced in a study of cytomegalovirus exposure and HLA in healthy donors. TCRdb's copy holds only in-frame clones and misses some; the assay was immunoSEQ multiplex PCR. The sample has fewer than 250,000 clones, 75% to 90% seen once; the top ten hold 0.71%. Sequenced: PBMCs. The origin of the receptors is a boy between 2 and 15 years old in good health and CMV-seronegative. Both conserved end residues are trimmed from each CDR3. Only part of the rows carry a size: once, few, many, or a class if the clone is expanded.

ASSVLGTTYYGYT TRBJ1-2 TRBV7-9 NA
SARQNSPLH TRBJ1-6 TRBV20-1 NA
ASSSFTDTQY TRBJ2-3 TRBV5-4 once
ASSLWQGANEKLF TRBJ1-4 TRBV27 NA
ASRPLGQAVTEAF TRBJ1-1 TRBV5-6 NA
ASSSRGWSDEKLF TRBJ1-4 TRBV5-1 few
ASSVDREYGYT TRBJ1-2 TRBV19 NA
ASGGLAGGDTQY TRBJ2-3 TRBV7-9 NA
ASGSPSGGQETQY TRBJ2-5 TRBV12-5 NA
ASREDSNYGYT TRBJ1-2 TRBV5-5 few
ASSPEGREGHEQY TRBJ2-7 TRBV18 NA
ASSPRDYETDTQY TRBJ2-3 TRBV7-8 NA
ASSSGRKETQY TRBJ2-5 TRBV18 once
AINTRQGQRTDNEQF TRBJ2-1 TRBV2 NA
ASGGTVFPGELF TRBJ2-2 TRBV6-1 NA
ASSQRDILGNEQY TRBJ2-7 TRBV7-2 NA
ASSPPGDSSEAF TRBJ1-1 TRBV18 NA
ASSDSGKETQY TRBJ2-5 TRBV19 NA
ASSLGSGNAAYEQY TRBJ2-7 TRBV5-5 NA
ASSLQGSGNTIY TRBJ1-3 TRBV5-4 NA
ASSPRGQGAEEQY TRBJ2-7 TRBV19 NA
ASSSESITDTQY TRBJ2-3 TRBV5-1 NA
ASSFTGANTGELF TRBJ2-2 TRBV6-4 NA
ASSPGQGAREQY TRBJ2-7 TRBV7-6 NA
ASSWSSAYEQY TRBJ2-7 TRBV19 NA
ASSQEGADYTDTRY TRBJ2-3 TRBV4-1 NA
ASATTALGTEAF TRBJ1-1 TRBV12-5 NA
ASSQDRGLDIQY TRBJ2-4 TRBV11-2 NA
ASSLGSGTTGEQY TRBJ2-7 TRBV11-2 NA
ASSFSGGRPGNSPLH TRBJ1-6 TRBV5-6 few